The rows below give T cell receptor beta chains drawn from one sample of a study of cytomegalovirus exposure and HLA in healthy donors. Some clones are missing from TCRdb's copy, which holds only in-frame ones; the method was immunoSEQ multiplex PCR. This sample contains around 39,000 clones. The sample consisted of PBMCs. These TCRs come from a male donor in good health and CMV-seronegative. Both conserved end residues are part of each CDR3. D genes are given only for firm matches.

j_call v_call d_call cdr3_nt cdr3_aa
TRBJ2-1 TRBV7-2 TRBD1 TGTGCCAGCAGCTTAGCCGGGACAGGGGGCTATGAGCAGTTCTTC CASSLAGTGGYEQFF
TRBJ1-1 TRBV5-4 . TGTGCCAGCACCCTCCAAGGGAGGGGACACACTGAAGCTTTCTTT CASTLQGRGHTEAFF
TRBJ2-3 TRBV7-8 TRBD2 TGTGCCAGCAGCTTTAAGCGGGGGCCGTACACAGATACGCAGTATTTT CASSFKRGPYTDTQYF
TRBJ1-1 TRBV5-6 . TGTGCCAGCAGCTGGGACTGGAACACTGAAGCTTTCTTT CASSWDWNTEAFF
TRBJ2-5 TRBV28 TRBD2 TGTGCCAGCAGTGTGACTAGCGAAGAGACCCAGTACTTC CASSVTSEETQYF
TRBJ2-7 TRBV6-5 . TGTGCCAGCAGTTCGGAAACTGGGCCCTCCTACGAGCAGTACTTC CASSSETGPSYEQYF
TRBJ1-3 TRBV28 TRBD1 TGTGCCAGCAGTTCACCGGACAGGGGAAACACCATATATTTT CASSSPDRGNTIYF
TRBJ1-1 TRBV9 . TGTGCCAGCAGCGTAGCAGGTGTCGGGGACACTGAAGCTTTCTTT CASSVAGVGDTEAFF
TRBJ1-2 TRBV5-1 . TGCGCCAGCAGCTTGGCGGGGTGGCGTGGCTACACCTTC CASSLAGWRGYTF
TRBJ2-1 TRBV20-1 . TGCAGTGCTAGCGGAGGAAATGAGCAGTTCTTC CSASGGNEQFF
TRBJ2-1 TRBV5-6 TRBD1 TGTGCCAGCAGCTTATCTGGGACAGCTTACAATGAGCAGTTCTTC CASSLSGTAYNEQFF
TRBJ1-2 TRBV6-5 . TGTGCCAGCAGTGTCCAGGGAGGTGGCTATGGCTACACCTTC CASSVQGGGYGYTF
TRBJ1-2 TRBV4-1 TRBD1 TGCGCCAGCAGCTCCCCCGACAGGGGTACCTATGGCTACACCTTC CASSSPDRGTYGYTF
TRBJ1-1 TRBV12-5 . TGTGCTAGTGGTTTGGGCGTGCACACTGAAGCTTTCTTT CASGLGVHTEAFF
TRBJ1-2 TRBV27 TRBD1 TGTGCCAGCAGTTTGAGTGGGGCGGGCAGGGGGCAGGTCTATGGCTACACCTTC CASSLSGAGRGQVYGYTF
TRBJ2-7 TRBV30 TRBD1 TGTGCCTGGAGCCCCGGGACAGGATACGAGCAGTACTTC CAWSPGTGYEQYF
TRBJ2-5 TRBV5-1 TRBD2 TGCGCCAGCAGCTCCCAGGGAGCGGGGGGTCCAGAGACCCAGTACTTC CASSSQGAGGPETQYF
TRBJ2-7 TRBV4-1 TRBD1 TGCGCCAGCAGCCAATTTGGGACAGGGGACGAGCAGTACTTC CASSQFGTGDEQYF
TRBJ2-2 TRBV7-9 TRBD2 TGTGCCAGCATCACACTAGCGGGGGGCCGGGACACCGGGGAGCTGTTTTTT CASITLAGGRDTGELFF
TRBJ2-3 TRBV7-4 TRBD2 TGTGCCAGCTGTTCGTGCGGGGGGGTTAATACGCAGTATTTT CASCSCGGVNTQYF
TRBJ2-5 TRBV5-1 TRBD1 TGCGCCAGCGGCCGGACAGGGGTGCAAGAGACCCAGTACTTC CASGRTGVQETQYF
TRBJ2-1 TRBV19 TRBD1 TGTGCCAGTAGTAGAGCCCTAGGACAGGGCGGGAATGAGCAGTTCTTC CASSRALGQGGNEQFF
TRBJ2-5 TRBV7-7 . TGTGCCAGCAGCCCCCAGGGGCGCGGGGAGACCCAGTACTTC CASSPQGRGETQYF
TRBJ2-5 TRBV7-8 . TGTGCCAGCAGCTTAGTCGCAGGGCGAGCAGAGACCCAGTACTTC CASSLVAGRAETQYF
TRBJ2-5 TRBV28 . TGTGCCAGCAGTTTAGGTGAGGAGCAGTACTTC CASSLGEEQYF
TRBJ1-2 TRBV27 . TGTGCCAGCAGTTTAAGAGCAGGGTTCTATGGCTACACCTTC CASSLRAGFYGYTF
TRBJ1-5 TRBV6-5 . TGTGCCAGCAGTTACTCAGGGGGAGGCAATCAGCCCCAGCATTTT CASSYSGGGNQPQHF
TRBJ1-5 TRBV5-1 . TGCGCCAGCAGCTTGGCGGGGGAGAGGAATCAGCCCCAGCATTTT CASSLAGERNQPQHF
TRBJ2-3 TRBV7-9 TRBD1 TGTGCCAGCAGGGACAGGGAAGCAGATACGCAGTATTTT CASRDREADTQYF
TRBJ1-3 TRBV19 . TGTGCCAGCTGGACAGACCGCTCTGGAAACACCATATATTTT CASWTDRSGNTIYF
TRBJ2-7 TRBV11-2 TRBD2 TGTGCCAGCGCGGGGGGTAGCGGGGGGACCCCCTCCTACGAGCAGTACTTC CASAGGSGGTPSYEQYF